One sample yielded the 32 T cell receptor beta chains listed below, sequenced in a study of technical replicates of blood from a few donors. Clones were sequenced by immunoSEQ multiplex PCR, and TCRdb holds only the in-frame ones, with some missing. The sample lists approximately 70,000 clones, approximately 90% occurring once. The sample was T cells isolated from PBMCs. These receptor sequences come from a human donor in good health.

The rearrangement links TRBV29-1 to TRBJ2-7, with unresolved D. The V and J ends lost 4 bases and 3 bases respectively, with 10 bases between them. Germline V gene data show CDR1 as SQVTM and CDR2 as ANQGSEA. The CDR3 has 12 residues. For the CDR3, the DNA is TGCAGCGTTGTGGCCCAACGCTACGAGCAGTACTTC. This codes for CSVVAQRYEQYF.

This chain links TRBV29-1 with TRBJ2-1, with 14 bases that match TRBD2. The CDR3 is 13 residues long. The germline V gene encodes CDR1 SQVTM and CDR2 ANQGSEA. V was clipped by 7 bases and J by 7 bases; unmatched bases: 3. CDR3 loop: CSGGTSGSNEQFF. In DNA, the CDR3 is TGCAGCGGCGGGACTAGCGGGAGTAATGAGCAGTTCTTC.

This sequence joins TRBV7-9 and TRBJ1-2; the D is unclear. V was shortened by 3 bases and J by 8 bases, with 19 bases between the two germline ends. CDR3 length: 15 amino acids. CDR1 is SEHNR and CDR2 is FQNEAQ in the germline V gene (reference sequence). The CDR3 DNA sequence: TGTGCCAGCAGCTTGCGGGTGAGCGAATTAGGAGGCTACACCTTC. This translates into CASSLRVSELGGYTF. The variable domain in full, completed from reference TRBV7-9 and TRBJ1-2, reads DTGVSQNPRHKITKRGQNVTFRCDPISEHNRLYWYRQTLGQGPEFLTYFQNEAQLEKSRLLSDRFSAERPKGSFSTLEIQRTEQGDSAMYLCASSLRVSELGGYTFGSGTRLTVV.

Only one count was recorded for this clone. The V and J genes are TRBV29-1 and TRBJ1-4, with D unclear. The V gene lost 7 bases and the J gene lost 14 bases, with 17 bases spanning the gap. CDR3 length equals 11 residues. From germline, CDR1 is SQVTM and CDR2 ANQGSEA. CDR3 bases: TGCAGCGCCGCAGGCGAAGGAAGGCTGTTTTTT. It encodes CSAAGEGRLFF.

The chain joins TRBV27 to TRBJ2-7, with unresolved D. Germline CDR1 is MNHEY and CDR2 is SMNVEV (reference sequence). V lost 1 base to trimming and J lost 2 bases, with 15 bases between them. CDR3 size: 16 residues. The DNA for the CDR3 is TGTGCCAGCAGTTTATTACCGGGTGTCGGAGCCTACGAGCAGTACTTC. As protein: CASSLLPGVGAYEQYF.

This chain joins TRBV6-5 and TRBJ1-2; D gene ambiguous. Germline CDR1 reads MNHEY; CDR2 reads SVGAGI. V was pared by 0 bases and J by 4 bases, with 15 bases between. The CDR3 extends over 16 amino acids. CDR3 DNA sequence: TGTGCCAGCAGTTACTCGATAGAGACAAGAGTCTATGGCTACACCTTC. This gives the protein CASSYSIETRVYGYTF.

This sequence joins TRBV28 and TRBJ2-7; D might be TRBD2 (5 bases). V lost 7 bases, J lost 5 bases, and 15 bases lay in between. Germline V gene data show CDR1 as MDHEN and CDR2 as SYDVKM. This CDR3 spans 13 amino acids. The chain's CDR3 is CASTQGGGNEQYF. The CDR3 DNA reads as TGTGCCAGCACCCAAGGCGGAGGCAACGAGCAGTACTTC.

This rearrangement joins TRBV11-1 to TRBJ1-1; unclear D gene. CDR1 and CDR2 from the germline V gene are SGHAT and FQDESV (reference sequence). The CDR3 covers 13 residues. V lost 4 bases, J lost 1 base, and 7 bases lay in between. Here the CDR3 reads CASSSRSNTEAFF. The CDR3 DNA sequence: TGTGCCAGCAGCTCCCGGTCGAACACTGAAGCTTTCTTT.

The chain recombines TRBV10-3 with TRBJ2-3; TRBD1 matches at 9 bases. V dropped 0 bases and J dropped 4; count of bases not matched to a gene: 8. The germline V gene encodes CDR1 ENHRY and CDR2 SYGVKD. The CDR3 covers 17 residues. CDR3: CAISESGTGPRPDTQYF. Written as DNA, the CDR3 is TGTGCCATCAGTGAGTCCGGGACAGGGCCACGTCCAGATACGCAGTATTTT.

The chain recombines TRBV20-1 with TRBJ2-3, with D hard to call. CDR1 and CDR2 from the germline V gene are DFQATT and SNEGSKA (reference sequence). The CDR3 contains 10 residues. V was trimmed by 4 bases and J by 6 bases, leaving 5 bases between them. In DNA form, the CDR3 reads TGCAGTGCTATCGAGGATACGCAGTATTTT. Translated, it gives CSAIEDTQYF.

The chain has TRBV4-1 and TRBJ1-4, with TRBD1 identical over 7 bases. The CDR3 is 16 residues long. Germline V gene lookup returns CDR1 MGHRA and CDR2 YSYEKL. The J segment lost 5 bases and the V segment lost 1 base, leaving 7 bases of the junction unmatched. The CDR3 coding sequence is TGCGCCAGCAGCCAAGTTATGAGGACAGGAAATGAAAAACTGTTTTTT. Protein sequence: CASSQVMRTGNEKLFF.

The chain uses TRBV19 and TRBJ1-2; 7 nucleotides align to TRBD1. This CDR3 is built from 17 residues. V shed 3 bases and J 4 bases; nucleotides not matched to a gene: 14. CDR1 is LNHDA and CDR2 is SQIVND in the germline V gene (reference sequence). The CDR3 here is CASSIFGTDGLGYGYTF. The CDR3 DNA is TGTGCCAGTAGTATTTTCGGGACAGACGGGCTGGGCTATGGCTACACCTTC.

V and J are TRBV19 and TRBJ2-7; 11 bases are shared with TRBD2. This CDR3 comprises 16 residues. V was clipped by 6 bases and J by 0 bases; unmatched bases: 7. CDR1 and CDR2 (germline): LNHDA, SQIVND (reference sequence). The CDR3 bases are TGTGCCAGTAGCAAGATCGGGACTAGCGGCTCCTACGAGCAGTACTTC. Translation: CASSKIGTSGSYEQYF.

The CDR3 sequence is CAWRKTGGVYEQYF. CDR3 sequence (DNA): TGTGCCTGGAGAAAGACAGGGGGCGTATACGAGCAGTACTTC. The chain couples TRBV30 to TRBJ2-7; 10 bases align to TRBD1. Germline V CDR1 and CDR2: GTSNPN, SVGIG (reference sequence). With V trimmed by 3 bases and J by 4 bases, 6 bases remained unmatched. The CDR3 loop spans 14 amino acids.

The V gene is TRBV28, the J gene TRBJ1-5; 9 positions agree with TRBD1. V lost 7 bases to trimming and J lost 0 bases; unmatched junction nucleotides: 10. Germline CDR1 is MDHEN and CDR2 is SYDVKM. CDR3 size: 17 residues. The CDR3 sequence is CASTTGGGVYSNQPQHF. The CDR3 nucleotides are TGTGCCAGCACCACAGGGGGCGGCGTCTATAGCAATCAGCCCCAGCATTTT.

The CDR3 loop is CATSERTSGAYEQYF. The CDR3 nucleotides read TGTGCCACCTCTGAGCGCACTAGCGGAGCGTACGAGCAGTACTTC. The chain joins TRBV19 to TRBJ2-7; 8 positions match TRBD2. V lost 10 bases and J lost 4; bases outside the gene matches: 15. This CDR3 is built from 15 residues. CDR1 LNHDA and CDR2 SQIVND come from the germline V gene (reference sequence).

There are a few counts of this clone. The J gene is TRBJ1-1, the V gene TRBV9; D possibly corresponds to TRBD1 (5 bases). Germline values: CDR1 SGDLS, CDR2 YYNGEE. This CDR3 contains 15 residues. V lost 4 bases and J 0 bases, leaving 13 bases between the germline ends. The CDR3 nucleotides are TGTGCCAGCAGCACCAGACAGAGTATGAACACTGAAGCTTTCTTT. This gives the protein CASSTRQSMNTEAFF.

CDR3 residues: CASSLGLGRVFSYEQYF. The CDR3, as DNA: TGCGCCAGCAGCCTGGGACTTGGCAGGGTGTTCTCCTACGAGCAGTACTTC. The rearrangement joins TRBV5-1 to TRBJ2-7; possible D gene TRBD2, 6 bases. V was clipped by 4 bases and J by 0 bases, with 20 bases between them. This CDR3 has 17 amino acids. Germline V gene sequence: CDR1 SGHRS, CDR2 YFSETQ.

This chain uses TRBV6-1 with TRBJ1-2, with D perhaps TRBD1 (5 bases). The V end lost 0 bases, the J end lost 8 bases, and 13 bases lay between the germline ends. The germline CDR1 and CDR2 sequences are MNHNS and SASEGT. The CDR3 runs to 14 residues. The CDR3 DNA reads TGTGCCAGCAGTGAAGCGCCGGGACTGCGGGGCTACACCTTC. This encodes CASSEAPGLRGYTF.

This clone was seen a single time. This chain uses TRBV27 with TRBJ2-5, with D unresolved. Germline CDR1 is MNHEY and CDR2 is SMNVEV (reference sequence). This CDR3 region has 15 residues. Trimming pared 6 bases from V and 5 bases from J, leaving 19 bases between. The CDR3 loop reads CASSSIGAPMETQYF. CDR3 in DNA: TGTGCCAGCAGCAGCATAGGAGCCCCAATGGAGACCCAGTACTTC.

This clone has just a few counts. The chain joins TRBV5-6 to TRBJ2-5; weak D call: TRBD1 (5 bases). CDR1 and CDR2 (germline): SGHDT, YYEEEE. V was clipped by 1 base and J by 5 bases, with 15 bases between them. The CDR3 runs 15 residues. In DNA, the CDR3 is TGTGCCAGCAGCTTGATGCTGGGGCCGACGGAGACCCAGTACTTC. Translated, it gives CASSLMLGPTETQYF.

This chain links TRBV7-9 with TRBJ2-3; perhaps TRBD1 as D (5 bases). Per germline, CDR1 SEHNR and CDR2 FQNEAQ (reference sequence). V was shortened by 1 base and J by 0 bases, with 8 bases between the two germline ends. The length of the CDR3 is 15 residues. The CDR3 DNA reads as TGTGCCAGCAGCTTAGAGGGGAAAAGCACAGATACGCAGTATTTT. Translating it yields CASSLEGKSTDTQYF.

The genes are TRBV5-6 and TRBJ2-7; D unresolved. CDR3 length: 13 amino acids. V shed 4 bases and J shed 6 bases, with 14 bases lying between them. CDR1 and CDR2 (germline): SGHDT, YYEEEE. The CDR3: CASSALLGPEQYF. The CDR3 DNA sequence: TGTGCCAGCAGCGCATTACTGGGCCCCGAGCAGTACTTC.

CDR3 residues: CASSFSLNTEAFF. As DNA, the CDR3 is TGTGCCAGCAGCTTTTCTCTGAACACTGAAGCTTTCTTT. The chain uses TRBV11-3 and TRBJ1-1, with no clear D. Germline V gene lookup returns CDR1 SGHNT and CDR2 YENEEA. The V gene lost 3 bases and the J gene lost 0 bases, with 5 bases spanning the gap. The CDR3 consists of 13 residues.

This rearrangement joins TRBV6-5 to TRBJ2-3; unclear D gene. V dropped 4 bases and J dropped 3 bases, with 14 bases sitting between them. CDR3 length: 15 amino acids. Per germline, CDR1 MNHEY and CDR2 SVGAGI. CDR3 amino acids: CASSSAPGWTDTQYF. Written as DNA, the CDR3 is TGTGCCAGCAGTTCTGCCCCAGGTTGGACAGATACGCAGTATTTT.

The CDR3 sequence: CASSEAQSNEQFF. CDR3 DNA: TGTGCCAGCAGTGAAGCCCAATCCAATGAGCAGTTCTTC. The chain links TRBV2 to TRBJ2-1; D gene unclear. Germline values: CDR1 SNHLY, CDR2 FYNNEI. Trimming left V 0 bases short and J 6 bases short, with 6 bases between. The CDR3 length is 13 residues.

The DNA of the CDR3 is TGCGCCAGCAGCCAAGAGTCCGCGGGAAGAGCCTACGAGCAGTACTTC. This gives the protein CASSQESAGRAYEQYF. The chain carries TRBV4-1 and TRBJ2-7, with D perhaps TRBD2 (6 bases). The length of the CDR3 is 16 residues. The germline V gene has CDR1 MGHRA and CDR2 YSYEKL. Trimming left V 0 bases short and J 2 bases short, with 14 bases between.

This chain connects TRBV10-3 to TRBJ1-2; tentative D call: TRBD1 (6 bases). V lost 4 bases and J lost 10, with 16 bases in between. The CDR3 loop spans 13 amino acids. The germline gives CDR1 ENHRY, CDR2 SYGVKD. CDR3 loop: CAISGGPPDIYTF. CDR3 DNA: TGTGCCATCAGTGGGGGGCCGCCGGACATCTACACCTTC.

The chain uses TRBV16 and TRBJ2-1; perhaps TRBD2 as D (6 bases). CDR1 and CDR2 from the germline V gene are KGHSY and FQNENV. V lost 0 bases and J lost 7, with 16 bases in between. The CDR3 loop spans 16 amino acids. CDR3 sequence: CASSQSMGSGVNEQFF. CDR3 sequence (DNA): TGTGCCAGCAGCCAATCGATGGGGTCGGGGGTTAATGAGCAGTTCTTC.

CDR3 DNA: TGTGCCAGCTTGCCGACAGGGATCAACGAGCAGTACTTC. It codes for CASLPTGINEQYF. V and J are TRBV7-9 and TRBJ2-7, with 7 bases lining up with TRBD1. Germline V gene lookup returns CDR1 SEHNR and CDR2 FQNEAQ (reference sequence). The CDR3 length is 13 residues. V gave up 8 bases and J gave up 5 bases; unmatched junction bases: 9.

This clone was seen just once. V is TRBV7-2 and J is TRBJ2-4, with TRBD2 matching 12 bases. Germline CDR1 and CDR2: SGHTA and FQGNSA. J was trimmed by 4 bases and V by 3 bases; bases with no gene match: 4. The CDR3 extends over 16 amino acids. CDR3 sequence: CASSFPLAGGKNIQYF. CDR3 sequence (DNA): TGTGCCAGCAGCTTCCCCCTAGCGGGAGGGAAAAACATTCAGTACTTC. The full variable domain, its missing parts supplied by reference TRBV7-2 and TRBJ2-4, is GAGVSQSPSNKVTEKGKDVELRCDPISGHTALYWYRQSLGQGLEFLIYFQGNSAPDKSGLPSDRFSAERTGGSVSTLTIQRTQQEDSAVYLCASSFPLAGGKNIQYFGAGTRLSVL.

This rearrangement joins TRBV10-1 to TRBJ2-7; the match to TRBD2 covers 12 bases. Germline V gene sequence: CDR1 WNHNN, CDR2 SYGVQD (reference sequence). The CDR3 contains 17 residues. V lost 6 bases and J lost 1; bases outside the gene matches: 10. CDR3 sequence: CASSRTSGTQTSYEQYF. The CDR3 DNA reads as TGCGCCAGCAGCCGGACTAGCGGGACGCAAACTTCCTACGAGCAGTACTTC.